Following are 10 T cell receptor beta chains from one sample sequenced in a study of blood T cells in healthy people across ages (dated by TCRdb to between 2014 and 2017). Receptors were amplified or captured by 5' RACE. The instrument was an Illumina HiSeq 2500. A second PCR of about 6 to 12 cycles was run with a J-beta primer mix and a sample-barcoded 5' primer. TCRdb reworked the public reads: Q25 trimming with fastp, MiXCR clone assembly, productive beta chains retained. Under each unique CDR3 protein, matching rows form one entry showing the most common genes and DNA. The sample table lists just under 550,000 distinct CDR3 sequences, about 24% of them with a count of one. Under 9% of the sample lies in the top ten. These data were likewise used in another study, on T cells of mothers and their children.

Input material: blood. Receptors were obtained from a boy between 10 and 17 years old in good health.

The chain links TRBV5-6 to TRBJ2-5; no clear D. Per the germline V gene, CDR1 is SGHDT and CDR2 is YYEEEE. V shed 4 bases and J shed 1 base, with 14 bases lying between them. The length of the CDR3 is 15 residues. In DNA form, the CDR3 reads TGTGCCAGCAGCATAAGGCTTGGGCCCCAAGAGACCCAGTACTTC. Translated: CASSIRLGPQETQYF.

This clonotype has a handful of counts. The chain combines TRBV12-3 or TRBV12-4 with TRBJ2-1, with D tentatively TRBD1 or TRBD2 (5 bases each). Trimming pared 2 bases from V and 2 bases from J, leaving 10 bases between. The CDR3 contains 15 residues. CDR3 bases: TGTGCCAGCAGTTTAACTCGGGGCCCCTACAATGAGCAGTTCTTC. Its protein is CASSLTRGPYNEQFF.

In its sample, this clonotype was seen many times. The chain joins TRBV4-3 to TRBJ2-5, with TRBD2 identical over 12 bases. The CDR3 has 15 amino acids. Trimming at V came to 1 base and at J to 4 bases, leaving 1 base not matched to a gene. The germline gives CDR1 LGHNA, CDR2 YSLEER. The CDR3, as DNA: TGCGCCAGCAGCCAAGGGGGACTAGCGGGAGAGACCCAGTACTTC. This translates into CASSQGGLAGETQYF.

This clonotype was seen a handful of times. The chain combines TRBV2 with TRBJ1-5; D is ambiguous. Germline-derived CDR1 and CDR2 are SNHLY and FYNNEI. Trimming removed 8 bases at V and 3 bases at J, with 17 bases between. CDR3 size: 15 residues. In nucleotides, the CDR3 is TGTGCCAGCGGGCCGACTCAGACTTCCAATCAGCCCCAGCATTTT. Its protein product is CASGPTQTSNQPQHF.

V and J are TRBV29-1 and TRBJ1-1; 7 bases agree with TRBD1. The CDR3 has 17 residues. Germline V gives CDR1 SQVTM, CDR2 ANQGSEA. J was trimmed by 0 bases and V by 4 bases; bases with no gene match: 14. The CDR3 nucleotides read TGCAGCGTTGGGGAGGGGGCCGAAGATTTCATGAACACTGAAGCTTTCTTT. Its protein product is CSVGEGAEDFMNTEAFF.

The sample holds a few counts of this clonotype. This chain uses TRBV7-2 with TRBJ2-2; D assignment may be TRBD1 or TRBD2 (6 bases each). The germline V and J ends were trimmed by 4 bases and 6 bases, with 21 bases remaining between them. Germline assignment: CDR1 SGHTA and CDR2 FQGNSA. This CDR3 contains 17 residues. The CDR3 DNA reads TGTGCCAGCAGCTCAATGTTCGGGGGCCCCGCCGCCGGGGAGCTGTTTTTT. Its translation is CASSSMFGGPAAGELFF.

This clonotype was detected only a few times. The chain couples TRBV27 to TRBJ2-5, with 10 nucleotides matching TRBD1. TRBJ2-1 explains the end of the DNA better; the J call may be wrong. CDR3 length: 12 residues. The germline V gene has CDR1 MNHEY and CDR2 SMNVEV (reference sequence). CDR3 in DNA: TGTGCCACCGACAGGGGGCGGGATGAGCAGTTCTTC. This gives the protein CATDRGRDEQFF.

The gene calls are TRBV12-3 or TRBV12-4 and TRBJ1-1, with D maybe TRBD1 (5 bases). V was pared by 0 bases and J by 14 bases, with 13 bases between. The CDR3 sequence is 12 residues long. DNA of the CDR3: TGTGCCAGCAGTTTAGCACCCGGGGACGCCTTCTTT. Translated: CASSLAPGDAFF.

This clonotype turned up a few times. J is TRBJ2-1 and V is TRBV20-1; weak D call: TRBD1 (5 bases). The V end was cut by 2 bases, the J end by 3 bases, with 8 bases between. Germline CDR1 reads DFQATT; CDR2 reads SNEGSKA (reference sequence). This CDR3 contains 13 residues. The CDR3: CSARLTGYNEQFF. For the CDR3, the DNA is TGCAGTGCTAGATTAACAGGCTACAATGAGCAGTTCTTC.

CDR3 amino acids: CASSKVFGTGGTEAFF. CDR3 sequence (DNA): TGTGCCAGCAGCAAAGTGTTTGGGACAGGGGGCACTGAAGCTTTCTTT. The chain links TRBV21-1 to TRBJ1-1; whether TRBD1, the table's D call, matches the DNA was not checked. TRBV21-1 is assigned pseudogene status. The CDR3 has 16 residues.